These 11 T cell receptor beta chains were sequenced from one sample in a study of blood T cell repertoires in COVID-19. The protocol was immunoSEQ multiplex PCR, while the TCRdb copy is restricted to in-frame clones and leaves out a portion. Here the sample spans roughly 380,000 clones, 85% being singletons. Material: peripheral blood. Receptors originate from a woman between 18 and 30 years old with acute or convalescent COVID-19.

This clone was observed once. The chain has TRBV19 and TRBJ1-2; weak D call: TRBD1 (5 bases). CDR1 and CDR2 (germline): LNHDA, SQIVND (reference sequence). The CDR3 is made up of 14 amino acids. V was clipped by 5 bases and J by 5 bases, with 15 bases between them. CDR3 sequence (DNA): TGTGCCAGTAGTTGGGCAGGGAAAGGGTATGGCTACACCTTC. This codes for CASSWAGKGYGYTF.

V usage is TRBV13 and J usage is TRBJ2-7; tentatively, D is TRBD1 (6 bases). This CDR3 has 15 residues. Germline V gene sequence: CDR1 PRHDT, CDR2 FYEKMQ (reference sequence). Trimming took 5 bases from V and 3 from J, leaving 17 bases between them. This chain's CDR3 is CASSPPGTGLYEQYF. The CDR3 DNA is TGTGCCAGCAGCCCCCCGGGTACAGGGCTCTACGAGCAGTACTTC. Together with reference TRBV13 and TRBJ2-7, the CDR3 gives the full variable domain: AAGVIQSPRHLIKEKRETATLKCYPIPRHDTVYWYQQGPGQDPQFLISFYEKMQSDKGSIPDRFSAQQFSDYHSELNMSSLELGDSALYFCASSPPGTGLYEQYFGPGTRLTVT.

This chain links TRBV5-3 with TRBJ2-7; D is ambiguous. TRBV5-3 is an ORF, and what it does is uncertain. This CDR3 is 16 amino acids long. V was cut by 1 base and J by 2 bases, with 16 bases left in between. The CDR3 DNA sequence: TGTGCCAGAAGCTTGATCTATCCGACTCCGACCTACGAGCAGTACTTC. Amino acids: CARSLIYPTPTYEQYF.

This clone appeared once. The chain links TRBV5-1 to TRBJ2-3, with D perhaps TRBD2 (6 bases). Germline assignment: CDR1 SGHRS and CDR2 YFSETQ. The CDR3 extends over 16 amino acids. V was clipped by 0 bases and J by 7 bases, with 18 bases between them. The CDR3 loop is CASSLVTGSRENTQYF. Here the CDR3 DNA reads TGCGCCAGCAGCTTGGTGACGGGATCCCGGGAGAATACGCAGTATTTT.

The chain has TRBV27 and TRBJ1-2; a possible D gene is TRBD1 (6 bases). This CDR3 is 16 amino acids long. Trimming shortened V by 4 bases and J by 4 bases, and 19 bases separated the two germline ends. From germline, CDR1 is MNHEY and CDR2 SMNVEV (reference sequence). For the CDR3, the DNA is TGTGCCAGCAGTTCTCTATCAGGACAGCGGCGCTATGGCTACACCTTC. Its protein is CASSSLSGQRRYGYTF.

This sequence joins TRBV12-3 or TRBV12-4 and TRBJ1-6; D unresolved. CDR3 length: 13 residues. Trimming took 1 base from V and 10 from J, leaving 8 bases between them. CDR3 in DNA: TGTGCCAGCAGTTTAGAGTCAGTGTCACCCCTCCACTTT. This codes for CASSLESVSPLHF.

V and J are TRBV9 and TRBJ2-5; 12 positions agree with TRBD2. V lost 4 bases, J lost 3 bases, and 7 bases stayed unmatched. Germline assignment: CDR1 SGDLS and CDR2 YYNGEE. This CDR3 has 16 residues. In DNA form, the CDR3 reads TGTGCCAGCAGCCCCCCCGGACTAGCGGGGAAAGAGACCCAGTACTTC. It translates to CASSPPGLAGKETQYF.

The rearrangement uses TRBV6-5 and TRBJ2-7; 12 bases are shared with TRBD2. Germline CDR1 and CDR2: MNHEY and SVGAGI. V lost 10 bases to trimming and J lost 7 bases; unmatched junction nucleotides: 8. This CDR3 has 13 amino acids. CDR3 region: CATLLAGGLEQYF. The CDR3 region has the DNA TGTGCCACTTTACTAGCGGGGGGTTTGGAGCAGTACTTC.

This clone showed up just once. This chain joins TRBV19 and TRBJ1-2; tentative D call: TRBD1 (5 bases). Germline V gene data show CDR1 as LNHDA and CDR2 as SQIVND (reference sequence). The CDR3 loop spans 19 amino acids. The germline V and J ends were trimmed by 8 bases and 3 bases, with 31 bases remaining between them. The CDR3 reads CASLPLGGQGTSIYYGYTF. The CDR3 bases are TGTGCCAGTCTCCCATTGGGAGGGCAGGGTACATCAATATACTATGGCTACACCTTC. Based on the CDR3 plus reference TRBV19 and TRBJ1-2, the full variable domain is DGGITQSPKYLFRKEGQNVTLSCEQNLNHDAMYWYRQDPGQGLRLIYYSQIVNDFQKGDIAEGYSVSREKKESFPLTVTSAQKNPTAFYLCASLPLGGQGTSIYYGYTFGSGTRLTVV.

This chain joins TRBV28 and TRBJ2-7; a weak D match, TRBD1 (6 bases). CDR3 size: 15 residues. The ends were cut back, 5 bases at V and 1 base at J, with 15 bases in the middle. From germline, CDR1 is MDHEN and CDR2 SYDVKM. This CDR3 reads CASSTTGGVSYEQYF. The CDR3, as DNA: TGTGCCAGCAGTACGACAGGAGGAGTATCCTACGAGCAGTACTTC. Full variable domain (missing parts from reference TRBV28 and TRBJ2-7): DVKVTQSSRYLVKRTGEKVFLECVQDMDHENMFWYRQDPGLGLRLIYFSYDVKMKEKGDIPEGYSVSREKKERFSLILESASTNQTSMYLCASSTTGGVSYEQYFGPGTRLTVT.

The chain recombines TRBV14 with TRBJ2-1; D remains ambiguous. The CDR3 sequence is 14 residues long. V lost 4 bases and J lost 0, with 7 bases in between. Germline CDR1 is SGHDN and CDR2 is FVKESK. CDR3 nucleotides: TGTGCCAGCAGCCTCGCCGGCTCCTACAATGAGCAGTTCTTC. It translates to CASSLAGSYNEQFF.